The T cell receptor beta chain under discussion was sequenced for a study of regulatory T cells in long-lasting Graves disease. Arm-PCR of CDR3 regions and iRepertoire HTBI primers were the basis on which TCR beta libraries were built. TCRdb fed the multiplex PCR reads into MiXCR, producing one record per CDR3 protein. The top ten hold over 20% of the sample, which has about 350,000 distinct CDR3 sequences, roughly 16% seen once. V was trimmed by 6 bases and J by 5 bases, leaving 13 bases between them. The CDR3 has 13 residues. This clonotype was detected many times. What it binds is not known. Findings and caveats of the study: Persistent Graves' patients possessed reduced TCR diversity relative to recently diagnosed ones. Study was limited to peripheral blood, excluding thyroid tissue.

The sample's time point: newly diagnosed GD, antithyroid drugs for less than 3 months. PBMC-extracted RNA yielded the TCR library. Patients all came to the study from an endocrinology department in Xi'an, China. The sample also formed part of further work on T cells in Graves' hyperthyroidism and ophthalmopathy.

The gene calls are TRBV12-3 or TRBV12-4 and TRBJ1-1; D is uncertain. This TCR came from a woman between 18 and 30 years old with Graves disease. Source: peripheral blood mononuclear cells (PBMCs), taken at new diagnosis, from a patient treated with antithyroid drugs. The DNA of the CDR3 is TGTGCCAGCAGCAGGAGAGCAAGGACTGAAGCTTTCTTT. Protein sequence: CASSRRARTEAFF.